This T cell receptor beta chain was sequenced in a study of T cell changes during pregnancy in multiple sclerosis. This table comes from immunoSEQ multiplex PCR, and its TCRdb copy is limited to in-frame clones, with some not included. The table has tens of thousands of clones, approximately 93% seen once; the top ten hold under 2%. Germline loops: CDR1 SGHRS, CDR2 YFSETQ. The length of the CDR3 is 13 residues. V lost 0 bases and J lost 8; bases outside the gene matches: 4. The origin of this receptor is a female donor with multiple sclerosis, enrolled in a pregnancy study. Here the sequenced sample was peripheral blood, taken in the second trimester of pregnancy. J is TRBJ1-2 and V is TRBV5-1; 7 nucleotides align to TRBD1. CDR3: CASSLGQGVGYTF. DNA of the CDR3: TGCGCCAGCAGCTTGGGACAGGGAGTGGGCTACACCTTC.